These T cell receptor beta chains were read from a single sample in a study of blood T cell repertoires in COVID-19. TCRdb keeps only in-frame clones here, not all; method: immunoSEQ multiplex PCR. Among about 42,000 clones, approximately 80% were seen once, and the ten largest hold roughly 5%. The source material was peripheral blood. These receptors all stem from a man between 45 and 60 years old with active COVID-19. Both conserved end residues are part of each CDR3. The D gene is left open where the match is weak. For some rows the clone size is stated as once, few or many, or as a class when expanded; others skip it.

TRBJ2-7,few,TRBD2,TRBV5-8,TGTGCCAGCAGCCTTCTAAGCGGGGGAACCTACGAGCAGTACTTC,CASSLLSGGTYEQYF
TRBJ2-1,once,TRBD2,TRBV9,TGTGCCAGCAGCAACCCTCCGGGACTAGTAGACAATGAGCAGTTCTTC,CASSNPPGLVDNEQFF
TRBJ2-3,.,.,TRBV7-9,TGTGCCAGCAGGGCACAGGGCCCAGATACGCAGTATTTT,CASRAQGPDTQYF
TRBJ1-2,.,TRBD1,TRBV7-2,TGTGCCAGCAGCTTGCAGACAGGGAGTAACTATGGCTACACCTTC,CASSLQTGSNYGYTF
TRBJ1-2,.,.,TRBV6-5,TGTGCCAGCAGTTACCGACACCCAGATGACTATGGCTACACCTTC,CASSYRHPDDYGYTF
TRBJ1-2,.,.,TRBV11-2,TGTGCCAGCAGCCCTAATTCAGGGTTCATGGGCTACACCTTC,CASSPNSGFMGYTF
TRBJ1-2,.,.,TRBV4-2,TGTGCCAGCAGCCACCCCAAGGCATGGAGGTATAACTATGGCTACACCTTC,CASSHPKAWRYNYGYTF
TRBJ1-2,.,.,TRBV21-1,TGTGCCAGCAGCAATAGGACAGGGGGTGGCTACACCTTC,CASSNRTGGGYTF
TRBJ2-2,.,.,TRBV4-3,TGCGCCAGCGGGGAGTTTACTAGCAGGACCGGGGAGCTGTTTTTT,CASGEFTSRTGELFF
TRBJ2-1,.,TRBD2,TRBV4-3,TGCGCCAGCAGCCAAGATGGACTAGCGTCGAACAATGAGCAGTTCTTC,CASSQDGLASNNEQFF
TRBJ2-5,.,TRBD2,TRBV27,TGTGCCAGCAGTTTAGCGGGAGTAGGAGAGACCCAGTACTTC,CASSLAGVGETQYF
TRBJ2-7,few,.,TRBV5-3,TGTGCCAGAAGCTTGAGAGAGGACAGAAACTCGGCCATAAGCTACGAGCAGTACTTC,CARSLREDRNSAISYEQYF
TRBJ1-5,.,.,TRBV7-2,TGTGCCAGCAGCCATGACAGTATGAGGCCCCAGCATTTT,CASSHDSMRPQHF
TRBJ2-1,.,TRBD1,TRBV7-2,TGTGCCAGCAGCCCGGACAGGAACTCCTACAATGAGCAGTTCTTC,CASSPDRNSYNEQFF
TRBJ1-2,.,TRBD1,TRBV11-3,TGTGCCAGCACACTACAGGGGAGCTATGGCTACACCTTC,CASTLQGSYGYTF